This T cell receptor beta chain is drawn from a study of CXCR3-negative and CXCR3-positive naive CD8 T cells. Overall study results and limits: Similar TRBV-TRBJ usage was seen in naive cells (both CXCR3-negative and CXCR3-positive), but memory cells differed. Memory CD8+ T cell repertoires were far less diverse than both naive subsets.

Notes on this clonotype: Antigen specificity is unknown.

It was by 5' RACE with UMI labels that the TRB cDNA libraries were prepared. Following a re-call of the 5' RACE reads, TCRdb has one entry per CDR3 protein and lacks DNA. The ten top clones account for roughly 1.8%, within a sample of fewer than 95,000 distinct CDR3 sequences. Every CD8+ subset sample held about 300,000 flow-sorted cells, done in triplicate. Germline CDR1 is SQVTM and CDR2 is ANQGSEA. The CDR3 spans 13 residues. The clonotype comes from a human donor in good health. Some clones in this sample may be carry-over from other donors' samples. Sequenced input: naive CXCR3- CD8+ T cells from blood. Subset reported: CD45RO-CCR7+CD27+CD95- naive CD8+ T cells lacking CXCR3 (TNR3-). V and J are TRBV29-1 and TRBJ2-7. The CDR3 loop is CSFVVVNSYEQYF.